This T cell receptor (beta chain) emerged from a study of OX40 agonist ivuxolimab in advanced cancers. Measured with immunoSEQ multiplex PCR; TCRdb has only the in-frame clones, and not every one. The table has tens of thousands of clones, around 77% seen once. The CDR3 loop spans 15 amino acids. Per the germline V gene, CDR1 is WNHNN and CDR2 is SYGVQD (reference sequence). The V gene lost 6 bases and the J gene lost 4 bases, with 19 bases spanning the gap. Sequencing used CD4+ or CD8+ T cells sorted from blood, obtained in a trial of the OX40 agonist ivuxolimab. This TCR was recovered from an adult with an advanced solid tumor such as melanoma, head and neck, liver or kidney cancer. The chain is built from TRBV10-1 and TRBJ2-7; D uncertain. This chain's CDR3 is CASSQNGARGYEQYF. In DNA, the CDR3 is TGCGCCAGCAGCCAAAACGGAGCCCGTGGTTACGAGCAGTACTTC.